This T cell receptor (beta chain) was documented in a study of OX40 agonist ivuxolimab in advanced cancers. Looking at the study overall: Patients were given ivuxolimab, an antibody that agonizes OX40 (CD134). Findings and caveats of the study: Among the nonresponders, some also had low normalized T-cell clonal expansion.

Generated by immunoSEQ multiplex PCR, the TCRdb table keeps only in-frame clones and is missing some. The sample consists of 71,000 or so clones, about three quarters of them appearing once. A note on this clone: Its antigen is not known.

The sequencing used CD4+ or CD8+ T cells sorted from blood, collected in a trial of the OX40 agonist ivuxolimab. The sequence derives from an adult with an advanced solid tumor such as melanoma, head and neck, liver or kidney cancer.

The DNA of the CDR3 is TGTGCCAGCAGGACCTTCCCACAAGAGACCCAGTACTTC. It is translated as CASRTFPQETQYF. This sequence joins TRBV2 and TRBJ2-5, with D uncertain. Germline V gene sequence: CDR1 SNHLY, CDR2 FYNNEI. Trimming removed 6 bases at V and 2 bases at J, with 10 bases between. CDR3 length equals 13 residues.